Listed here are 18 T cell receptor beta chains from one sample, sequenced in a study of T cell repertoires in cytomegalovirus infection. MiXCR, applied by TCRdb to the reads, yields one record per CDR3 protein. The data hold 550,000 to 700,000 distinct CDR3 sequences, with just under 40% observed a single time. These receptors' targets are unknown. Source: cultured PBMCs, taken from culture after CMV antigen stimulation. The receptors stem from a human donor in good health (CMV status not recorded). Some clones in this sample may be carry-over from other donors' samples.

This clonotype was observed a few times. The chain carries TRBV7-6 and TRBJ2-1, with D uncertain. Germline V gene data show CDR1 as SGHVS and CDR2 as FNYEAQ. V shed 4 bases and J shed 6 bases, with 10 bases lying between them. This CDR3 is 13 amino acids long. The CDR3 coding sequence is TGTGCCAGCAGCTCCCGGACCACCAATGAGCAGTTCTTC. Translated, it gives CASSSRTTNEQFF.

The count of this clonotype is one. V is TRBV3-1 and J is TRBJ2-1, with 9 bases lining up with TRBD1. CDR1 and CDR2 (germline): LGHDT, YNNKEL (reference sequence). The ends lost 1 base at V and 5 bases at J; junction bases unmatched: 6. The CDR3 spans 16 residues. In DNA, the CDR3 is TGTGCCAGCAGCCAAGTCCCCGGGACAGGGAACAATGAGCAGTTCTTC. Translation: CASSQVPGTGNNEQFF.

The rearrangement uses TRBV19 and TRBJ2-6, with D unclear. Between the trimmed V and J ends, which lost 11 bases and 1 base, there was a span of 18 bases. Germline V gene data show CDR1 as LNHDA and CDR2 as SQIVND (reference sequence). The CDR3 is 16 amino acids. CDR3 amino acids: CASQRQASSGANVLTF. The CDR3 DNA sequence: TGTGCCTCCCAAAGGCAGGCCAGTTCTGGGGCCAACGTCCTGACTTTC.

The gene calls are TRBV27 and TRBJ1-1; possible D gene TRBD1, 5 bases. The V end was cut by 4 bases, the J end by 4 bases, with 13 bases between. CDR3 length equals 14 residues. Germline values: CDR1 MNHEY, CDR2 SMNVEV (reference sequence). CDR3 region: CASSSWGVGTEAFF. In DNA form, the CDR3 reads TGTGCCAGCAGTTCGTGGGGGGTGGGCACTGAAGCTTTCTTT.

The J gene is TRBJ2-3, the V gene TRBV29-1; 9 positions match TRBD2. The CDR3 consists of 14 residues. Looked up from germline, CDR1 is SQVTM and CDR2 is ANQGSEA. The V gene end was trimmed by 3 bases and the J gene end by 3 bases; junction bases not matched to a gene: 4. The chain's CDR3 is CSVEGGRATDTQYF. DNA of the CDR3: TGCAGCGTTGAGGGCGGGAGGGCTACAGATACGCAGTATTTT.

V usage is TRBV6-1 and J usage is TRBJ2-1; 7 bases are shared with TRBD2. V shed 0 bases and J 7 bases; nucleotides not matched to a gene: 15. The CDR3 length is 18 residues. Germline V gene lookup returns CDR1 MNHNS and CDR2 SASEGT. The CDR3 DNA reads TGTGCCAGCAGTGAAGCAGGTTTGGTGGGAGGGCCGGGTAATGAGCAGTTCTTC. Translated, it gives CASSEAGLVGGPGNEQFF.

In its sample, this clonotype was seen a few times. The rearrangement uses TRBV7-2 and TRBJ1-6; D not resolved. There are 13 residues in the CDR3. Germline V CDR1 and CDR2: SGHTA, FQGNSA. The V end was cut by 2 bases, the J end by 8 bases, with 7 bases between. The CDR3 DNA follows: TGTGCCAGCAGCTTACAGAACGATTCACCCCTCCACTTT. Translating gives CASSLQNDSPLHF. The variable domain in full, with the rest retrieved from reference TRBV7-2 and TRBJ1-6, is GAGVSQSPSNKVTEKGKDVELRCDPISGHTALYWYRQSLGQGLEFLIYFQGNSAPDKSGLPSDRFSAERTGGSVSTLTIQRTQQEDSAVYLCASSLQNDSPLHFGNGTRLTVT.

This clonotype was found a few times. V usage is TRBV2 and J usage is TRBJ2-4, with D unresolved. Germline V gene lookup returns CDR1 SNHLY and CDR2 FYNNEI. Trimming pared 3 bases from V and 3 bases from J, leaving 6 bases between. The CDR3 is 13 residues long. The CDR3 DNA follows: TGTGCCAGCAGTGATTGGTACAAAAACATTCAGTACTTC. Residues: CASSDWYKNIQYF.

The rearrangement links TRBV12-3 or TRBV12-4 to TRBJ2-3; 7 bases line up with TRBD2. Germline trimming cut 7 bases from V and 2 bases from J; bases unmatched to any gene: 9. The CDR3 runs to 15 residues. CDR3 coding DNA: TGTGCCAGCACTAATCAGGGACTAATCACAGATACGCAGTATTTT. Translated: CASTNQGLITDTQYF.

The V and J genes are TRBV6-5 and TRBJ2-7, with D perhaps given as TRBD1 or TRBD2 (6 bases each). V was shortened by 0 bases and J by 6 bases, with 12 bases between the two germline ends. Germline V gives CDR1 MNHEY, CDR2 SVGAGI. The CDR3 has 14 amino acids. The CDR3 bases are TGTGCCAGCAGTTACTCCCCTACGGGGGCCGAGCAGTACTTC. Translated, it gives CASSYSPTGAEQYF.

This clonotype was detected only a few times. The V gene is TRBV7-9, the J gene TRBJ1-6; TRBD1 might be the D (5 bases). This CDR3 is 14 amino acids long. Germline values: CDR1 SEHNR, CDR2 FQNEAQ (reference sequence). V lost 3 bases to trimming and J lost 9 bases, with 12 bases between them. CDR3 in DNA: TGTGCCAGCAGCTTGCCCAGGGCGGGTTCACCCCTCCACTTT. Translating gives CASSLPRAGSPLHF.

The J gene is TRBJ1-6, the V gene TRBV19; 8 bases fit TRBD1. The CDR3 consists of 14 residues. V lost 5 bases to trimming and J lost 9 bases; unmatched junction nucleotides: 6. Germline lookup yields CDR1 LNHDA and CDR2 SQIVND (reference sequence). CDR3 sequence reads: CASSFGQGTSPLHF. The CDR3 DNA reads as TGTGCCAGTAGTTTCGGACAGGGCACTTCACCCCTCCACTTT.

The chain uses TRBV6-2 or TRBV6-3 and TRBJ2-1; 13 nucleotides align to TRBD2. V gave up 4 bases and J gave up 7 bases; unmatched junction bases: 7. The CDR3 spans 16 residues. Germline values: CDR1 MNHEY, CDR2 SVGEGT. CDR3 nucleotides: TGTGCCAGCAGTTCCACACTAGCGGGAGGGCCAAATGAGCAGTTCTTC. Translated: CASSSTLAGGPNEQFF.

The rearrangement uses TRBV11-2 and TRBJ2-1; D unclear. V lost 5 bases and J 0 bases, leaving 14 bases between the germline ends. This CDR3 spans 16 amino acids. Germline V gene sequence: CDR1 SGHAT, CDR2 FQNNGV. The CDR3 DNA reads as TGTGCCAGCAGCCCCAGGCTTTGGAACTCCTACAATGAGCAGTTCTTC. Translation gives CASSPRLWNSYNEQFF.

The V call is TRBV7-2, the J call TRBJ2-1; TRBD1 might be the D (6 bases). This CDR3 spans 14 amino acids. The V end was cut by 3 bases, the J end by 4 bases, with 10 bases between. Germline CDR1 reads SGHTA; CDR2 reads FQGNSA. CDR3 loop: CASSLGQAYNEQFF. The CDR3 region has the DNA TGTGCCAGCAGCTTGGGACAAGCATACAATGAGCAGTTCTTC. Full variable domain (outside the CDR3, taken from reference TRBV7-2 and TRBJ2-1): GAGVSQSPSNKVTEKGKDVELRCDPISGHTALYWYRQSLGQGLEFLIYFQGNSAPDKSGLPSDRFSAERTGGSVSTLTIQRTQQEDSAVYLCASSLGQAYNEQFFGPGTRLTVL.

The chain has TRBV12-3 or TRBV12-4 and TRBJ2-3, with unresolved D. The CDR3 covers 15 residues. Trimming pared 4 bases from V and 5 bases from J, leaving 16 bases between. The CDR3 sequence is CASSSKLGAQDTQYF. The DNA for the CDR3 is TGTGCCAGCAGTTCGAAGCTCGGCGCCCAAGATACGCAGTATTTT.

The CDR3 is CASSLTGAIYEQFF. The CDR3 coding sequence is TGTGCCAGCAGCCTGACTGGGGCAATATATGAGCAGTTCTTC. The genes are TRBV12-3 or TRBV12-4 and TRBJ2-1; D may be TRBD1 (5 bases). The CDR3 sequence is 14 residues long. The germline V and J ends were trimmed by 6 bases and 8 bases, with 17 bases remaining between them.

The chain recombines TRBV7-6 with TRBJ2-5; 13 nucleotides agree with TRBD2. The V gene's germline CDR1 is SGHVS and CDR2 FNYEAQ. The ends lost 5 bases at V and 2 bases at J; junction bases unmatched: 5. The CDR3 covers 16 residues. In DNA, the CDR3 is TGTGCCAGCAGCCCAGGACTAGCGGGGGATCAAGAGACCCAGTACTTC. Protein sequence: CASSPGLAGDQETQYF.